This T cell receptor beta chain was documented in a study of blood T cell repertoires in COVID-19. Study information: Sites in the United States, Italy and Spain provided acute and convalescent COVID-19 samples. From T cells, B-cell-depleted T cells, or PBMCs came the material, which was cDNA or gDNA.

V lost 2 bases, J lost 0 bases, and 13 bases lay in between. The CDR3 sequence is 16 residues long. From germline, CDR1 is SGHNT and CDR2 YYREEE (reference sequence). Original processing notes: The assay estimated nucleated cells by amplifying reference gene primers. Sequenced by immunoSEQ multiplex PCR; TCRdb stores in-frame clones only, minus some. D and trimming were read from the DNA, whereas the V and J calls and clone size are those reported in that table. The sample holds 130,000 to 150,000 clones, more than 75% seen once. What was sequenced was peripheral blood. The clonotype originates from a man aged 55-75 years with active or convalescent COVID-19. The chain combines TRBV5-4 with TRBJ2-3, with D perhaps TRBD2 (5 bases). The CDR3 spells CASSFAGGISTDTQYF. CDR3 DNA sequence: TGTGCCAGCAGCTTTGCGGGTGGAATAAGCACAGATACGCAGTATTTT.